A selection of T cell receptor beta chains follows, all from one sample in a study of cytomegalovirus exposure and HLA in healthy donors. The method was immunoSEQ multiplex PCR; TCRdb's version includes in-frame clones alone and lacks a portion of them. Among roughly 290,000 clones, roughly 89% were seen once, and the ten largest hold 2% to 3%. The material sequenced was PBMCs. These receptors were taken from a woman aged 18 to 35 in good health and CMV-seronegative. The CDR3 runs from the conserved cysteine through the conserved F or W. D genes are given only for firm matches. A row's size may be missing; if present it is once, few, many or a size class.

j_gene,d_gene,abundance,v_gene,CDR3aa,CDR3nt
TRBJ1-3,NA,NA,TRBV19,CASSTSGNTIYF,TGTGCCAGTAGTACCAGTGGAAACACCATATATTTT
TRBJ2-7,NA,NA,TRBV6-1,CASYRTYEQYF,TGTGCCAGCTACAGAACCTACGAGCAGTACTTC
TRBJ2-5,TRBD2,NA,TRBV11-2,CASSLVSGVRPETQYF,TGTGCCAGCAGCTTAGTCAGCGGGGTAAGACCAGAGACCCAGTACTTC
TRBJ1-6,NA,once,TRBV6-1,CASSEALGQLSPLHF,TGTGCCAGCAGTGAAGCGCTGGGGCAGCTTTCACCCCTCCACTTT
TRBJ1-1,TRBD1,NA,TRBV6-6,CASSPSDRAHTEAFF,TGTGCCAGCAGTCCTTCCGACAGGGCCCACACTGAAGCTTTCTTT
TRBJ1-1,NA,NA,TRBV6-1,CASSELTGGDTEAFF,TGTGCCAGCAGTGAACTGACCGGAGGGGACACTGAAGCTTTCTTT
TRBJ2-2,NA,NA,TRBV4-1,CASSRGPDTGELFF,TGCGCCAGCAGCCGGGGGCCCGACACCGGGGAGCTGTTTTTT
TRBJ1-6,NA,NA,TRBV4-2,CASSQDLGGQESPLHF,TGTGCCAGCAGCCAAGATTTGGGGGGGCAAGAATCACCCCTCCACTTT
TRBJ2-7,NA,NA,TRBV18,CASSGDEQYF,TGTGCCAGCTCCGGGGACGAGCAGTACTTC
TRBJ2-3,TRBD2,NA,TRBV5-1,CASSLGLAAQYF,TGTGCCAGCAGCTTGGGACTAGCGGCGCAGTATTTT
TRBJ2-2,TRBD2,NA,TRBV18,CASSPAAGETNTGELFF,TGTGCCAGCTCACCAGCCGCGGGGGAGACGAACACCGGGGAGCTGTTTTTT
TRBJ2-1,NA,once,TRBV4-1,CASSQTARRNEQFF,TGCGCCAGCAGCCAGACAGCCCGTCGGAATGAGCAGTTCTTC
TRBJ1-2,NA,NA,TRBV2,CASSPNLIGYTF,TGTGCCAGCAGTCCTAACCTAATAGGCTACACCTTC
TRBJ2-3,TRBD2,NA,TRBV5-5,CASSLLPGLAGGNTQYF,TGTGCCAGCAGCTTACTGCCGGGACTAGCGGGTGGGAATACGCAGTATTTT
TRBJ2-3,TRBD2,once,TRBV19,CASSINGGATDTQYF,TGTGCCAGTAGTATCAACGGGGGGGCCACAGATACGCAGTATTTT
TRBJ2-1,TRBD2,NA,TRBV4-2,CASSQAVAGATNGEQFF,TGTGCCAGCAGCCAAGCCGTAGCGGGAGCCACAAACGGGGAGCAGTTCTTC
TRBJ2-3,NA,NA,TRBV28,CASSLPGDTDTQYF,TGTGCCAGCAGTTTGCCAGGGGACACAGATACGCAGTATTTT
TRBJ1-2,NA,NA,TRBV5-1,CASSYGTDRPYGYTF,TGCGCCAGCAGCTACGGGACGGACAGACCCTATGGCTACACCTTC
TRBJ1-5,NA,NA,TRBV27,CASSSGTQYSNQPQHF,TGTGCCAGCAGTTCCGGGACACAATATAGCAATCAGCCCCAGCATTTT
TRBJ2-7,TRBD1,NA,TRBV25-1,CASSELGSGTGIHEQYF,TGTGCCAGCAGTGAATTGGGATCCGGGACAGGGATCCACGAGCAGTACTTC
TRBJ2-7,NA,NA,TRBV7-3,CASSITGGDDYEQYF,TGTGCCAGCAGCATTACGGGCGGGGACGATTACGAGCAGTACTTC
TRBJ1-4,NA,once,TRBV10-3,CAISDYQGTNEKLFF,TGTGCCATCAGTGATTATCAGGGTACTAATGAAAAACTGTTTTTT
TRBJ2-3,TRBD2,NA,TRBV4-1,CASSQRLAGTDTQYF,TGCGCCAGCAGCCAACGACTAGCGGGCACAGATACGCAGTATTTT
TRBJ1-1,NA,NA,TRBV15,CATSRDPRNTEAFF,TGTGCCACCAGCAGAGATCCCAGGAACACTGAAGCTTTCTTT
TRBJ1-3,NA,NA,TRBV9,CASSSGQGNTIYF,TGTGCCAGCAGCTCCGGACAGGGAAACACCATATATTTT
TRBJ2-7,TRBD2,NA,TRBV13,CASSLGRGGPYEQYF,TGTGCCAGCAGCTTAGGGCGGGGGGGCCCATACGAGCAGTACTTC
TRBJ2-5,TRBD2,NA,TRBV9,CASSVGLAGGRPSETQYF,TGTGCCAGCAGCGTAGGACTAGCGGGGGGGCGCCCAAGTGAGACCCAGTACTTC